This TCR beta chain was captured in a study of OX40 agonist ivuxolimab in advanced cancers. Study-wide background: The patients got ivuxolimab, which is an agonistic anti-OX40 (CD134) antibody. The study reported partial responses in three patients: one hepatocellular carcinoma, two cutaneous melanoma.

With 4 bases clipped from V and 1 base from J, the junction kept 8 bases outside the gene matches. CDR3 length: 16 amino acids. Germline V CDR1 and CDR2: SGHTA, FQGNSA. This clone is a singleton in its sample. Its target is not known. Findings of the study overall: Normalized T-cell clonal expansion was also low in a subset of nonresponders.

The method was immunoSEQ multiplex PCR; TCRdb's version includes in-frame clones alone and lacks a portion of them. The data contain under 85,000 clones, roughly 84% of them singletons. The TCR originated in an adult with an advanced solid tumor such as melanoma, head and neck, liver or kidney cancer. This chain uses TRBV7-2 with TRBJ2-3, with 7 bases fitting TRBD1. Sequenced material: CD4+ or CD8+ T cells sorted from blood, taken in a trial of the OX40 agonist ivuxolimab. In nucleotides, the CDR3 is TGTGCCAGCAGCTCCGTGACAGGGTCGGGCACAGATACGCAGTATTTT. Its protein is CASSSVTGSGTDTQYF.